This T cell receptor (beta chain) was captured in a study of glioma-infiltrating T cells after dendritic cell vaccination. Background on the study: Patients had newly diagnosed or recurrent glioblastoma and received dendritic cell vaccines. Points from the study as a whole: Few patients contributed both blood and tumor specimens.

V shed 4 bases and J 7 bases; nucleotides not matched to a gene: 7. The CDR3 covers 15 residues. Looked up from germline, CDR1 is MNHEY and CDR2 is SVGAGI. Patients had residual fresh-frozen tumor tissue and more than two years of survival data. Points on this clone: The antigen is undetermined.

Repertoires were generated with immunoSEQ multiplex PCR, while TCRdb's copy carries only in-frame clones and drops some. The sample lists under 130,000 clones, roughly 76% occurring once. This chain connects TRBV6-5 to TRBJ2-2; 9 bases line up with TRBD2. The sequenced sample was blood, obtained before dendritic cell vaccination. The sequence derives from a human donor with glioblastoma. CDR3 protein: CASSFAGGTIGELFF. The CDR3 coding sequence is TGTGCCAGCAGTTTCGCGGGGGGGACGATCGGGGAGCTGTTTTTT.